This is a list of T cell receptor beta chains from one sample in a study of blood T cell repertoires in COVID-19. The method was immunoSEQ multiplex PCR; TCRdb's version includes in-frame clones alone and lacks a portion of them. The profile shows about 250,000 clones, about 83% of them singletons. Sequenced input: peripheral blood. These receptors were collected from a man of 80 years or more with acute or convalescent COVID-19. Both conserved end residues are part of each CDR3. A D gene is named only where the DNA matches it firmly. Rows may omit the clone size; those that give it use once, few, many or a size class.

CASSILAANTGELFF | TGTGCCAGTAGTATACTAGCGGCGAACACCGGGGAGCTGTTTTTT | TRBV19 | TRBD2 | TRBJ2-2 | few
CSVGGYDYGYTF | TGCAGCGTGGGGGGGTACGACTATGGCTACACCTTC | TRBV29-1 | NA | TRBJ1-2 | NA
CASSAGSKDPVRTF | TGTGCCAGCAGCGCGGGTTCTAAAGATCCCGTTCGTACCTTC | TRBV9 | NA | TRBJ1-2 | NA
CASFPENRPNTGELFF | TGTGCCAGTTTCCCCGAAAACAGGCCGAACACCGGGGAGCTGTTTTTT | TRBV19 | NA | TRBJ2-2 | once
CASSLSGTVNTEAFF | TGTGCCAGCAGTTTATCCGGGACAGTCAACACTGAAGCTTTCTTT | TRBV27 | TRBD1 | TRBJ1-1 | NA
CASSQAYRGGLETQYF | TGCGCCAGCAGCCAAGCCTACCGGGGGGGGCTGGAGACCCAGTACTTC | TRBV4-1 | TRBD2 | TRBJ2-5 | NA
CASSLGPEPNQPQHF | TGTGCCAGCAGCTTAGGGCCGGAGCCCAATCAGCCCCAGCATTTT | TRBV7-9 | NA | TRBJ1-5 | once
CASKAMFANTGELFF | TGTGCCAGCAAAGCGATGTTCGCGAACACCGGGGAGCTGTTTTTT | TRBV2 | NA | TRBJ2-2 | NA
CASSSGQGISSYEQYF | TGTGCCAGCAGTTCGGGACAGGGAATCAGCTCCTACGAGCAGTACTTC | TRBV6-5 | TRBD1 | TRBJ2-7 | NA
CASSAMTGDTEAFF | TGTGCCAGCAGCGCAATGACAGGGGACACTGAAGCTTTCTTT | TRBV7-9 | TRBD1 | TRBJ1-1 | few
CSAGEPYNEQFF | TGCAGCGCTGGGGAGCCCTACAATGAGCAGTTCTTC | TRBV29-1 | NA | TRBJ2-1 | NA
CVRSLNEDRGYGYTF | TGTGTCAGAAGCTTAAATGAGGACAGGGGCTATGGCTACACCTTC | TRBV7-5 | NA | TRBJ1-2 | NA
CASSPSVYGNEQFF | TGCGCCAGCAGCCCTTCTGTCTACGGCAATGAGCAGTTCTTC | TRBV4-1 | NA | TRBJ2-1 | NA
CASSDLVLGTDTQYF | TGTGCCAGCAGTGATCTAGTTCTCGGCACAGATACGCAGTATTTT | TRBV6-1 | NA | TRBJ2-3 | NA
CASSFGGDNTGELFF | TGTGCCAGCAGCTTCGGGGGGGATAACACCGGGGAGCTGTTTTTT | TRBV5-4 | TRBD2 | TRBJ2-2 | NA
CASSREGLNTEAFF | TGTGCCAGCAGTAGGGAGGGTCTGAACACTGAAGCTTTCTTT | TRBV6-5 | NA | TRBJ1-1 | NA
CASSSGLVGGYTF | TGTGCCAGCAGCTCCGGGTTGGTTGGCGGCTACACCTTC | TRBV5-5 | NA | TRBJ1-2 | NA
CASRPGTSGSYEQYF | TGTGCCAGCAGACCCGGGACTAGCGGCTCCTACGAGCAGTACTTC | TRBV2 | TRBD2 | TRBJ2-7 | NA
CASSPNRGPYEQYF | TGTGCCAGCAGCCCAAACAGGGGCCCCTACGAGCAGTACTTC | TRBV3-1/TRBV3-2 | TRBD1 | TRBJ2-7 | NA
CSVESSYEQYF | TGCAGCGTTGAGAGCTCCTACGAGCAGTACTTC | TRBV29-1 | NA | TRBJ2-7 | NA
CASRRLAATYNEQFF | TGTGCCAGCAGGAGACTAGCGGCAACATACAATGAGCAGTTCTTC | TRBV6-5 | TRBD2 | TRBJ2-1 | few
CASRLIQGVGGYTF | TGTGCCAGCAGATTGATCCAGGGGGTGGGTGGCTACACCTTC | TRBV28 | TRBD1 | TRBJ1-2 | NA
CASRLGDRGDDNEKLFF | TGTGCAAGTCGCTTAGGGGACAGGGGGGACGATAATGAAAAACTGTTTTTT | TRBV12-2 | NA | TRBJ1-4 | NA
CATSRSRTGGRNEQFF | TGTGCCACCAGCAGATCCCGGACAGGGGGCCGCAATGAGCAGTTCTTC | TRBV15 | TRBD1 | TRBJ2-1 | NA
CSVGEDGYTF | TGCAGCGTAGGGGAGGATGGCTACACCTTC | TRBV29-1 | NA | TRBJ1-2 | NA
CASTGRTGNQPQHF | TGTGCCAGCACCGGTAGGACAGGCAATCAGCCCCAGCATTTT | TRBV2 | NA | TRBJ1-5 | few
CASSTRRDRRNSPLHF | TGTGCCAGCAGCACCCGACGGGACAGGCGTAATTCACCCCTCCACTTT | TRBV9 | TRBD1 | TRBJ1-6 | few
CAWSPGAGELFF | TGTGCCTGGAGCCCGGGGGCCGGGGAGCTGTTTTTT | TRBV30 | NA | TRBJ2-2 | NA
CRRGGTEAFF | TGCAGGCGGGGCGGCACTGAAGCTTTCTTT | TRBV20-1 | NA | TRBJ1-1 | NA
CASSLLAGKYNEQFF | TGTGCCAGCAGTCTACTAGCGGGCAAATACAATGAGCAGTTCTTC | TRBV3-1/TRBV3-2 | TRBD2 | TRBJ2-1 | NA
CASSYQGRGPNSPLHF | TGTGCCAGCAGTTACCAGGGAAGGGGTCCGAATTCACCCCTCCACTTT | TRBV6-5 | NA | TRBJ1-6 | NA
CASSEETGSSYEQYF | TGTGCCAGCAGTGAAGAGACAGGTTCTTCCTACGAGCAGTACTTC | TRBV2 | NA | TRBJ2-7 | NA
CASGTGVLSTNEKLFF | TGTGCCAGCGGGACAGGGGTTTTGTCCACTAATGAAAAACTGTTTTTT | TRBV2 | TRBD1 | TRBJ1-4 | NA
CASSQAPTYEQYF | TGTGCCAGCAGCCAAGCCCCTACTTACGAGCAGTACTTC | TRBV4-2 | NA | TRBJ2-7 | NA
CASSFGGAGSYNEQFF | TGTGCCAGCAGCTTCGGGGGGGCTGGGTCCTACAATGAGCAGTTCTTC | TRBV11-2 | TRBD2 | TRBJ2-1 | NA
CASSGRDLGGHGTGELFF | TGTGCCAGCAGTGGCCGGGACCTCGGGGGGCACGGCACCGGGGAGCTGTTTTTT | TRBV6-4 | NA | TRBJ2-2 | NA
CSVTTKGSGTSYEQYF | TGCAGCGTGACCACCAAAGGTAGCGGGACCTCCTACGAGCAGTACTTC | TRBV29-1 | TRBD2 | TRBJ2-7 | NA
CASSLLDRNGELFF | TGCGCCAGCAGCCTACTAGATAGGAACGGGGAGCTGTTTTTT | TRBV5-1 | NA | TRBJ2-2 | NA
CSVDRQTEAFF | TGCAGCGTTGATCGACAGACTGAAGCTTTCTTT | TRBV29-1 | NA | TRBJ1-1 | once
CAISESGRESSGNTIYF | TGTGCCATCAGTGAGTCGGGGAGGGAGAGCTCTGGAAACACCATATATTTT | TRBV10-3 | NA | TRBJ1-3 | once
CASKTDSTSTDTQYF | TGTGCCAGCAAGACCGACTCAACTAGCACAGATACGCAGTATTTT | TRBV6-5 | NA | TRBJ2-3 | NA
CASSLAGTSGAYEQYF | TGTGCCAGCAGCTTGGCAGGGACTAGCGGGGCCTACGAGCAGTACTTC | TRBV5-4 | TRBD2 | TRBJ2-7 | NA
CASSSRGRDSEQFF | TGTGCCAGTAGTAGCCGAGGGAGGGATAGTGAGCAGTTCTTC | TRBV19 | TRBD2 | TRBJ2-1 | NA
CASRNTDNEKLFF | TGTGCCAGCAGAAACACAGATAATGAAAAACTGTTTTTT | TRBV6-6 | NA | TRBJ1-4 | NA